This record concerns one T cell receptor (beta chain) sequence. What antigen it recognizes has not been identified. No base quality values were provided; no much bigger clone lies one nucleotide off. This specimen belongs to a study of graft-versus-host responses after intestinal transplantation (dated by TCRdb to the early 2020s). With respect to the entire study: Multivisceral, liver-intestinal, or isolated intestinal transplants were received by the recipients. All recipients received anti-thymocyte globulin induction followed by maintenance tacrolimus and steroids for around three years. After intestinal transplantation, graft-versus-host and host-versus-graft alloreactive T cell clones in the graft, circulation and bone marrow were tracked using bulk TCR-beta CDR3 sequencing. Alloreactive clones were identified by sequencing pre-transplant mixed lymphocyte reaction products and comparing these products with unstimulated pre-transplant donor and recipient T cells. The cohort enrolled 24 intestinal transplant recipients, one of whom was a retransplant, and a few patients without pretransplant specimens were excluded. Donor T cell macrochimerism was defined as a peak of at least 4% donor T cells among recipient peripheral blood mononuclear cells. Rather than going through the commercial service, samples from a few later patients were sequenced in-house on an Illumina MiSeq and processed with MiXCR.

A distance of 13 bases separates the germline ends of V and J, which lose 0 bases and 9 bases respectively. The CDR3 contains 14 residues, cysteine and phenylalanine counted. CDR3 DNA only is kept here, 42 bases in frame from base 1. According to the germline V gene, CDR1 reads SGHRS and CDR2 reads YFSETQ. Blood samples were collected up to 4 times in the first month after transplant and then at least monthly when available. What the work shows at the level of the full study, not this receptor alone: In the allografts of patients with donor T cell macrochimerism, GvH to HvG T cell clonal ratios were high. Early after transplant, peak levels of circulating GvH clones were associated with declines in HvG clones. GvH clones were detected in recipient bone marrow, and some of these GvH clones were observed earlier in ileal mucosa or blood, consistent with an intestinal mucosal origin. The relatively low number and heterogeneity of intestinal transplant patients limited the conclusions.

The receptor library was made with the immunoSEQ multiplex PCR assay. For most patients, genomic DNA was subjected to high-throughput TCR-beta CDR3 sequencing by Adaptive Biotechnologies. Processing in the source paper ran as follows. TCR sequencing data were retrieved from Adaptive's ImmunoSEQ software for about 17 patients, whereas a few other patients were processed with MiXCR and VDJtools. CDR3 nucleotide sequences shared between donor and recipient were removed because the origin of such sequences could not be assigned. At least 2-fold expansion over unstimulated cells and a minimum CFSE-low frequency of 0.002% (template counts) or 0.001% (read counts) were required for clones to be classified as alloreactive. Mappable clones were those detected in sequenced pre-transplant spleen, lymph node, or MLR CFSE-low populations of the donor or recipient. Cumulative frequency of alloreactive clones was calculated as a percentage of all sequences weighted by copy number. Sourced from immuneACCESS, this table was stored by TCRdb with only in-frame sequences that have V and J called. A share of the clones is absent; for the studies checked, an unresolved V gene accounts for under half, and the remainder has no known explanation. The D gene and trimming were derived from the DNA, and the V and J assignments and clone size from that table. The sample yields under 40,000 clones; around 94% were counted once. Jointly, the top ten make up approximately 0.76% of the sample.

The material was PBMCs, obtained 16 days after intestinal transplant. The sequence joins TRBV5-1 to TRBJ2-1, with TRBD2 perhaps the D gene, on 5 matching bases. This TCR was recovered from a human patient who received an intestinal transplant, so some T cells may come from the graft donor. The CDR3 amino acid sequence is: CASSLELGRAEQFF. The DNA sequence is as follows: TGCGCCAGCAGCTTGGAATTAGGGCGGGCTGAGCAGTTCTTC.